This is a list of T cell receptor beta chains from one sample in a study of blood T cell repertoires in COVID-19. Sequenced by immunoSEQ multiplex PCR; TCRdb stores in-frame clones only, minus some. The sample has some 300,000 clones, approximately 91% seen once. Material: PBMCs or T cells enriched from blood (not recorded which). The source of these receptors is a young woman who had been exposed to COVID-19. The CDR3 runs from the conserved cysteine through the conserved F or W. A D gene is named only where the DNA matches it firmly. Where a row states a size, it is once, few, many or the class of an expanded clone; other rows omit it.

>TRBD2|NA|TRBJ2-7|TRBV5-4
CASSLRGGGSYEQYF
TGTGCCAGCAGCTTGCGTGGGGGGGGTAGCTACGAGCAGTACTTC
>NA|NA|TRBJ1-5|TRBV19
CASSMAASAQHF
TGTGCCAGTAGTATGGCGGCCTCAGCCCAGCATTTT
>TRBD1|NA|TRBJ1-2|TRBV5-1
CASRETGTGVNYGYTF
TGCGCCAGCAGAGAGACCGGGACAGGGGTTAACTATGGCTACACCTTC
>NA|few|TRBJ1-2|TRBV7-9
CASNPGVGNYGYTF
TGTGCCAGCAACCCAGGGGTGGGGAACTATGGCTACACCTTC
>NA|NA|TRBJ1-4|TRBV30
CAWSVEASPKLFF
TGTGCCTGGAGTGTAGAGGCCTCTCCCAAACTGTTTTTT
>TRBD1|NA|TRBJ1-1|TRBV5-1
CASSPGQGFTEAFF
TGCGCCAGCAGCCCGGGACAGGGGTTCACTGAAGCTTTCTTT
>NA|few|TRBJ2-7|TRBV10-3
CAIRERDTYTEQYF
TGTGCCATCAGAGAGAGGGACACTTATACCGAGCAGTACTTC
>TRBD1|NA|TRBJ2-7|TRBV11-2
CASSVATGSRTSEQYF
TGTGCCAGCAGCGTAGCGACAGGGTCCAGGACCTCCGAGCAGTACTTC
>NA|once|TRBJ1-1|TRBV3-1/TRBV3-2
CASSQRGEAFF
TGTGCCAGCAGCCAACGAGGGGAAGCTTTCTTT
>TRBD1|NA|TRBJ1-6|TRBV6-5
CASSYGQGPNSPLHF
TGTGCCAGCAGTTACGGACAGGGGCCTAATTCACCCCTCCACTTT
>TRBD2|NA|TRBJ2-5|TRBV7-2
CASSPPGGGFGETQYF
TGTGCCAGCAGCCCCCCCGGGGGGGGGTTTGGAGAGACCCAGTACTTC
>TRBD1|once|TRBJ1-1|TRBV29-1
CSVAKGAQPEAFF
TGCAGCGTTGCTAAGGGGGCGCAACCTGAAGCTTTCTTT
>NA|once|TRBJ2-5|TRBV19
CASSAMYQETQYF
TGTGCCAGTAGCGCTATGTACCAAGAGACCCAGTACTTC
>NA|NA|TRBJ1-2|TRBV14
CASSHELNYGYTF
TGTGCCAGCAGCCACGAGTTGAACTATGGCTACACCTTC
>NA|NA|TRBJ2-7|TRBV12-3/TRBV12-4
CASSLAGFSEQYF
TGTGCCAGCAGTCTGGCAGGGTTCTCCGAGCAGTACTTC
>NA|NA|TRBJ2-7|TRBV11-1
CASSPRGYEQYF
TGTGCCAGCAGCCCTAGGGGCTACGAGCAGTACTTC
>TRBD2|NA|TRBJ2-5|TRBV3-1/TRBV3-2
CASSPPRGTSGLQETQYF
TGTGCCAGCAGCCCCCCCCGGGGGACTAGCGGGTTACAAGAGACCCAGTACTTC
>TRBD1|NA|TRBJ1-2|TRBV4-2
CASSPTVTGVNYGYTF
TGTGCCAGCAGCCCGACCGTGACAGGGGTTAACTATGGCTACACCTTC
>NA|NA|TRBJ2-5|TRBV1
CTSSQECKRGEQETQYF
TGCACCAGCAGCCAAGAATGCAAGCGGGGGGAACAAGAGACCCAGTACTTC
>TRBD1|few|TRBJ1-1|TRBV7-3
CASSLQGAANTEAFF
TGTGCCAGCAGCCTCCAGGGGGCGGCGAACACTGAAGCTTTCTTT
>NA|NA|TRBJ1-3|TRBV7-9
CASSPRGSGNTIYF
TGTGCCAGCAGTCCGCGGGGTTCTGGAAACACCATATATTTT
>TRBD1|NA|TRBJ1-4|TRBV14
CASSEQPGQGLEKLFF
TGTGCCAGCAGCGAGCAACCGGGACAGGGCCTCGAAAAACTGTTTTTT
>NA|once|TRBJ1-6|TRBV19
CASSLIRSPLHF
TGTGCCAGTAGTTTAATCCGGTCACCCCTCCACTTT
>NA|NA|TRBJ1-2|TRBV5-6
CASSLDGFGGYTF
TGTGCCAGCAGCTTGGATGGATTCGGGGGCTACACCTTC
>TRBD2|NA|TRBJ2-5|TRBV4-1
CASSQGLAAQETQYF
TGCGCCAGCAGCCAGGGACTAGCGGCCCAAGAGACCCAGTACTTC
>NA|NA|TRBJ2-3|TRBV9
CASSTLSTDTQYF
TGTGCCAGCAGCACACTAAGCACAGATACGCAGTATTTT
>NA|NA|TRBJ2-5|TRBV27
CASSWGVQETQYF
TGTGCCAGCAGCTGGGGAGTCCAAGAGACCCAGTACTTC
>TRBD1|NA|TRBJ2-7|TRBV5-6
CASSPDRAYEQYF
TGTGCCAGCAGCCCGGACAGGGCCTACGAGCAGTACTTC
>NA|NA|TRBJ1-2|TRBV4-1
CASSFLPPANLANYGYTF
TGCGCCAGCAGCTTCCTACCCCCGGCAAACCTAGCTAACTATGGCTACACCTTC